Listed here is a single T cell receptor (beta chain). The TCRbeta library was prepared with unique molecular identifiers. Each CDR3 protein is one row after TCRdb ran MiXCR on the PCR reads. The profile shows 170,000 or so distinct CDR3 sequences, over 5.5% of them singletons. The germline V gene encodes CDR1 SGHVS and CDR2 FQNEAQ. The CDR3 consists of 11 residues. Trimming shortened V by 7 bases and J by 10 bases, and 11 bases separated the two germline ends. The sample originates from a study of T-cell reconstitution after alpha-beta-depleted transplantation in children. The chain recombines TRBV7-8 with TRBJ2-1, with a weak D call TRBD1 (6 bases). The sequence was obtained from a human donor who donated a stem cell graft to a child with Wiskott-Aldrich syndrome. Sequenced here: PBMCs from the stem cell graft donor, sampled from the stem cell graft. The CDR3 protein is CASTHRDEQFF. CDR3 coding DNA: TGTGCCAGCACCCACAGGGACGAGCAGTTCTTC.